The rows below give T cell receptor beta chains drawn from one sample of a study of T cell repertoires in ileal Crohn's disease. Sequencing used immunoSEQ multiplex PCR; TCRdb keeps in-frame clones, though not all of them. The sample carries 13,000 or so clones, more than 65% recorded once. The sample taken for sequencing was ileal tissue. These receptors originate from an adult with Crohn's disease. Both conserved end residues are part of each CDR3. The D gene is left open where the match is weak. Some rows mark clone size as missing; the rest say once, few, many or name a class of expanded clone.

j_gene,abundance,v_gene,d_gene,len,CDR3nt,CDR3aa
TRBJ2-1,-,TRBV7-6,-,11,TGTGCCAGCAGCTTAGGCGATGAGCAGTTCTTC,CASSLGDEQFF
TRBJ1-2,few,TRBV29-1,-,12,TGCAGCGTTGCAGGGGCCGACTATGGCTACACCTTC,CSVAGADYGYTF
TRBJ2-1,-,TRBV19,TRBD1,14,TGTGCCAGTAGGGGACAGGGTAGCGGGAATGAGCAGTTCTTC,CASRGQGSGNEQFF
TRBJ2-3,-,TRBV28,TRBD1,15,TGTGCCAGTATCACCGGGACAGGGGGCACAGATACGCAGTATTTT,CASITGTGGTDTQYF
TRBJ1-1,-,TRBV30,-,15,TGTGCCTGGAGGTCCACGGATCTACACCCCCCTGAAGCTTTCTTT,CAWRSTDLHPPEAFF
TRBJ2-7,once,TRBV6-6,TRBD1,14,TGTGCCAGCAGTCATTGGGACAGGGACTACGAGCAGTACTTC,CASSHWDRDYEQYF
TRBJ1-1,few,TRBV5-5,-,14,TGTGCCAGCAGCTTGGCAGGGATGGACACTGAAGCTTTCTTT,CASSLAGMDTEAFF
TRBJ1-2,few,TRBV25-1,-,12,TGTGCCAGCAGGGGGGGGATCTATGGCTACACCTTC,CASRGGIYGYTF
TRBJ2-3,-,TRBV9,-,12,TGTGCCAGCAGTTGGGGGCCAGATACGCAGTATTTT,CASSWGPDTQYF
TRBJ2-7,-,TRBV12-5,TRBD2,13,TGTGCTAGTGGTTTGTCGGCGGGGGTCGAGCAGTACTTC,CASGLSAGVEQYF
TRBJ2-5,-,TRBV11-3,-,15,TGTGCCAGCAGCTTCGTAGGGACGGTGGGGGAGACCCAGTACTTC,CASSFVGTVGETQYF
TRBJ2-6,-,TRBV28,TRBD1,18,TGTGCCAGCACACGGGAGGACAGGGGAGGCTCTGGGGCCAACGTCCTGACTTTC,CASTREDRGGSGANVLTF
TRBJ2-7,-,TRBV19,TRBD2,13,TGTGCCAGTAGGGAGCGGGGGACCTACGAGCAGTACTTC,CASRERGTYEQYF
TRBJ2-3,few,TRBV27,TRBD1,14,TGTGCCAGCGCCCCAGGGGGAGCCCGTCCGATACAGTATTTT,CASAPGGARPIQYF
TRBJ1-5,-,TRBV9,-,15,TGTGCCAGCAGCGCGGGTACAAGGGGCAATCAGCCCCAGCATTTT,CASSAGTRGNQPQHF
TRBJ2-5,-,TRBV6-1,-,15,TGTGCCAGCAGAGCTAACAGGAACGCGAGAGAGACCCAGTACTTC,CASRANRNARETQYF
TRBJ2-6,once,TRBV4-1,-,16,TGCGCCAGCAGCCAATCTACAGGGACTGGGGCCAACGTCCTGACTTTC,CASSQSTGTGANVLTF
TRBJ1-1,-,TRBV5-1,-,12,TGCGCCAGCAGCTCTATAGGGGGTACAGCTTTCTTT,CASSSIGGTAFF
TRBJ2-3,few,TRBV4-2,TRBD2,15,TGTGCCAGCAGCCAAGAAGCTAGCGGGGGGGATACGCAGTATTTT,CASSQEASGGDTQYF
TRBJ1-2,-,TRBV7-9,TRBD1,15,TGTGCCAGCAGCCAAGGGGGAGAGGGGGCCTATGGCTACACCTTC,CASSQGGEGAYGYTF
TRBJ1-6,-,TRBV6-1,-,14,TGTGCCAGCAGTGTTCAGGGCGTAGGGTCACCCCTCCACTTT,CASSVQGVGSPLHF
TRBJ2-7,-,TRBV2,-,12,TGTGCCAGCAGTCCGATGCTAAGGACCAGGTCCTTC,CASSPMLRTRSF